This TCR beta chain was captured in a study of cytomegalovirus exposure and HLA in healthy donors. Study at large: In terms of ancestry, the Caucasian-associated cluster contained 80% to 90% of the roughly 400 genotyped donors.

This PCR relied on a set of 60 Vbeta primers and 13 Jbeta primers. Sequencing used immunoSEQ multiplex PCR; TCRdb keeps in-frame clones, though not all of them. Counted here are 90,000 or so clones, roughly 63% occurring once; the ten biggest clones make up 5.9%. Though nominally healthy at sampling, donors likely had unrecorded immune exposures. V was shortened by 3 bases and J by 3 bases, with 9 bases between the two germline ends. Germline V CDR1 and CDR2: MGHDK, SYGVNS. The CDR3 runs 13 residues. This TCR was recovered from a boy aged 10-17 years in good health and CMV-seropositive. The rearrangement links TRBV25-1 to TRBJ2-7; tentatively, D is TRBD1 (6 bases). Input material: PBMCs. CDR3 sequence (DNA): TGTGCCAGCAGTGAGGCAGGGGTCTACGAGCAGTACTTC. Its protein is CASSEAGVYEQYF.